This entry describes one T cell receptor (beta chain). Its target is not known. This sample was taken from a study of T-cell memory formation after mild COVID-19. Turning to the study itself: TCR clustering was largely donor specific. Study results and caveats: Researchers found some responding clones in pre-infection memory, a sign that cross-reactive memory joined. Contracting CD4+ clones lay largely in CM and EM, with CD8+ ones residing in EMRA.

One entry per CDR3 protein, called by TCRdb with MiXCR from the 5' RACE reads. Among about 150,000 distinct CDR3 sequences, under 25% were seen once, and the ten largest hold around 2%. Sequenced: PBMCs or a T cell subset sorted from them (not recorded which). The source of this sequence is an adult woman who had mild COVID-19 (a few samples of this study predate the infection). Cell type and time point are not known.

CDR3 in DNA: TGTGCCAGCAGCTTAGGGACTAGCGGGGCGGTCCTAGATACGCAGTATTTT. It yields the protein CASSLGTSGAVLDTQYF. This sequence joins TRBV7-2 and TRBJ2-3; 12 nucleotides agree with TRBD2. The CDR3 is made up of 17 amino acids. The V gene end was trimmed by 1 base and the J gene end by 5 bases; junction bases not matched to a gene: 7. Germline CDR1 SGHTA, CDR2 FQGNSA. The complete variable domain, with remaining parts taken from reference TRBV7-2 and TRBJ2-3, reads GAGVSQSPSNKVTEKGKDVELRCDPISGHTALYWYRQSLGQGLEFLIYFQGNSAPDKSGLPSDRFSAERTGGSVSTLTIQRTQQEDSAVYLCASSLGTSGAVLDTQYFGPGTRLTVL.